This TCR beta chain originates from a study of T cells after yellow fever vaccination. Turning to the study itself: SMART-Seq v4 Ultra Low Input handled preparation of low-cell-number fractions. General study points: Within FACS-sorted repertoires, abundant clonotypes contaminating from the bulk population could be present. The booster saw the reappearance of most primary-vaccination clones (approximately 97% CD4, roughly 87% CD8).

Between the trimmed V and J ends, which lost 4 bases and 4 bases, there was a span of 11 bases. This CDR3 contains 13 residues. Germline V lookup: CDR1 SGHAT, CDR2 FQNNGV. This clonotype showed up just a few times. The antigen is not known. Synthesis of TCR cDNA relied on 5'RACE template switching, which attached a universal primer site and UMIs. From the 5' RACE reads, TCRdb called clonotypes with MiXCR, one entry per CDR3 protein. The data show a few hundred thousand distinct CDR3 sequences, roughly 7.5% seen once. This chain uses TRBV11-2 with TRBJ2-7; D uncertain. This receptor was obtained from a man between 18 and 29 years old who received the YFV17D yellow fever vaccine. Sequences were derived from PBMCs, sampled approximately 47 days after the first yellow fever vaccination. The CDR3 DNA follows: TGTGCCAGCAGCTGGGATAGTGGATACGAGCAGTACGTC. It codes for CASSWDSGYEQYV.